This T cell receptor (beta chain) was obtained from a study of T cell repertoires in cytomegalovirus infection. TCRdb analysed the reads with MiXCR anew, one entry per CDR3 protein. The sample includes 100,000 to 150,000 distinct CDR3 sequences, about 32% of them seen just once. As to this clonotype: What it binds is not known.

This clonotype was obtained from a human donor in good health (CMV status not recorded). Some clones in this sample may be carry-over from other donors' samples. This sample comprised CD8+ T cells from cultured PBMCs, obtained from culture after CMV antigen stimulation.

CDR3 DNA: TGTGCCAGCAGTTTATACGGGAGTCAGCCCCAGCATTTT. Its protein product is CASSLYGSQPQHF. J is TRBJ1-5 and V is TRBV27, with D unresolved. CDR3 size: 13 residues. V was pared by 1 base and J by 6 bases, with 7 bases between. In germline, CDR1 is MNHEY, CDR2 SMNVEV (reference sequence).